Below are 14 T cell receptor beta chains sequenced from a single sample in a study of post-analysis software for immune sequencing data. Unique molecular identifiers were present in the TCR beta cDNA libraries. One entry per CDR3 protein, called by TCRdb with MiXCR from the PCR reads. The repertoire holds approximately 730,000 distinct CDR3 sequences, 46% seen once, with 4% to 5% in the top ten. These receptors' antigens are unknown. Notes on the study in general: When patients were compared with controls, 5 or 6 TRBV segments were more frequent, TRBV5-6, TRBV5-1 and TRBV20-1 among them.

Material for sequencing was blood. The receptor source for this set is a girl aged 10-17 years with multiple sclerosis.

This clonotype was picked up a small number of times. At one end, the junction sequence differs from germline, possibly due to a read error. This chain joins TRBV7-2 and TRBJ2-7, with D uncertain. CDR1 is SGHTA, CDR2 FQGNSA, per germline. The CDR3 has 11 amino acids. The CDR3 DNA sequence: TGCGCCAGCAGCTTCCAGTACGAGCAGTACTTC. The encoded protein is CASSFQYEQYF.

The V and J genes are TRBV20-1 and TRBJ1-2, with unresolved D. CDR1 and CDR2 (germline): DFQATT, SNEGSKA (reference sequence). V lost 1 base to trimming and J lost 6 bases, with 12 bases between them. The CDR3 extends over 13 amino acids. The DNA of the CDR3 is TGCAGTGCTAGAGCGAGGGAGGAAGATGGCTACACCTTC. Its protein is CSARAREEDGYTF.

CDR3 sequence: CASSLGVYWTDTQYF. DNA of the CDR3: TGTGCCAGCAGTTTAGGGGTGTATTGGACAGATACGCAGTATTTT. V and J are TRBV27 and TRBJ2-3; D remains ambiguous. V lost 2 bases to trimming and J lost 3 bases, with 12 bases between them. Germline CDR1 and CDR2: MNHEY and SMNVEV (reference sequence). The CDR3 loop spans 15 amino acids.

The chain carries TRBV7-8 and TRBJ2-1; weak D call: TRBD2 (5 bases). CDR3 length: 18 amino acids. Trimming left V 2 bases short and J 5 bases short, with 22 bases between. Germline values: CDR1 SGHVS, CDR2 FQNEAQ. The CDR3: CASSLKMSAGAWDNEQFF. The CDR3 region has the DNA TGTGCCAGCAGCTTAAAGATGTCGGCGGGTGCCTGGGACAATGAGCAGTTCTTC.

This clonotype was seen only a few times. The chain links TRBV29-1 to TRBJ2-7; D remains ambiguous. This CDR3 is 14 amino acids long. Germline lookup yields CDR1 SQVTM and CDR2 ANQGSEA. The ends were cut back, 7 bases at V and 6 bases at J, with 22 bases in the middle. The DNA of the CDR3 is TGCAGCGCCCTGACCGAACCCCCTGCCTCCGAGCAGTACTTC. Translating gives CSALTEPPASEQYF.

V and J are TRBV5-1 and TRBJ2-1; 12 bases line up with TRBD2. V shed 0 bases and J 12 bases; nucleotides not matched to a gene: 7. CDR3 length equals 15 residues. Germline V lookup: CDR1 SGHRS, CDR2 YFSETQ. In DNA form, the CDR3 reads TGCGCCAGCAGCTTGGGGACTAGCGGGGTAAGGAGGCAGTTCTTC. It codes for CASSLGTSGVRRQFF. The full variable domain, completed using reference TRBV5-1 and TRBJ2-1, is KAGVTQTPRYLIKTRGQQVTLSCSPISGHRSVSWYQQTPGQGLQFLFEYFSETQRNKGNFPGRFSGRQFSNSRSEMNVSTLELGDSALYLCASSLGTSGVRRQFFGPGTRLTVL.

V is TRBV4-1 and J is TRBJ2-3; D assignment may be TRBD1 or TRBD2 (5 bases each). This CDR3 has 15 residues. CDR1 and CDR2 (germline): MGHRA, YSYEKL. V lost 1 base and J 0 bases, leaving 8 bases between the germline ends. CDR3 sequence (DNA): TGCGCCAGCAGCCAAGGGGGACCCAGCACAGATACGCAGTATTTT. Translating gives CASSQGGPSTDTQYF.

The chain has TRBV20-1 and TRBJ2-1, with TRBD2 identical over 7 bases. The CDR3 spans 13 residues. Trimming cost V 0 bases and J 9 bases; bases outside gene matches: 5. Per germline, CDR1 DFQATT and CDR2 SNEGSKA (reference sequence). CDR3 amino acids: CSARDRGEGEQFF. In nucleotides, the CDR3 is TGCAGTGCTAGAGATCGTGGGGAGGGTGAGCAGTTCTTC.

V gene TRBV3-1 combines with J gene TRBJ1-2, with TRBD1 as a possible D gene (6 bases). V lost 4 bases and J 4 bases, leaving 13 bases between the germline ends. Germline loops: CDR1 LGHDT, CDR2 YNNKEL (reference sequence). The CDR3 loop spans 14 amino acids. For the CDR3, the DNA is TGTGCCAGCAGCCGCGGGACAACCTCCTATGGCTACACCTTC. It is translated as CASSRGTTSYGYTF.

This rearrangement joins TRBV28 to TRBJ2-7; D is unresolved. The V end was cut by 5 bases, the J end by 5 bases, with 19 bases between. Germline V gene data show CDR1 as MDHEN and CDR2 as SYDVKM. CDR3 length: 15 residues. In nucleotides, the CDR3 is TGTGCCAGCAGTGCAAGCAATGACGGGCGAAACGAGCAGTACTTC. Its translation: CASSASNDGRNEQYF.

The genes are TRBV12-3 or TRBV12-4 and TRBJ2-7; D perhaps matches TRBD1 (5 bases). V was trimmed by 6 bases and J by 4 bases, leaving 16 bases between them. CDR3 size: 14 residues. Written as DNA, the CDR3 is TGTGCCAGCAGCTCTTTGACAGACACTTACGAGCAGTACTTC. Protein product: CASSSLTDTYEQYF.

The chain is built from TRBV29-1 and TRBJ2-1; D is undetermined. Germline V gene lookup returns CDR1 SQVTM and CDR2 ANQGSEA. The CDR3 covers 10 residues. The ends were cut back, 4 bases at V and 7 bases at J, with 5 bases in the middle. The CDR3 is CSVGENEQFF. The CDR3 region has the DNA TGCAGCGTTGGAGAAAATGAGCAGTTCTTC.

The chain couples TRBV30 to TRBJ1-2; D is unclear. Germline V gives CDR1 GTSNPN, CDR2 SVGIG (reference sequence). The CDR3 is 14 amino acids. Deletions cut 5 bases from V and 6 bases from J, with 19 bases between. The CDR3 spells CAWDRGREVHGYTF. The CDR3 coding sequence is TGTGCCTGGGATCGCGGCCGTGAAGTCCATGGCTACACCTTC.

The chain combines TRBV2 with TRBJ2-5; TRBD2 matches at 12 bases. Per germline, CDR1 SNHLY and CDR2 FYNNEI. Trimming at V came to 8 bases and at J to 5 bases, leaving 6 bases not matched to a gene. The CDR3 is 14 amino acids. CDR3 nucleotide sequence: TGTGCCAGCTTGAAGACTAGCGGGAGTGAGACCCAGTACTTC. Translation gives CASLKTSGSETQYF.